This T cell receptor (beta chain) is drawn from a study of Ad26.COV2.S vaccination and SARS-CoV-2 variants. Germline V gives CDR1 SGHNT, CDR2 YYREEE (reference sequence). The CDR3 totals 14 residues. Trimming shortened V by 4 bases and J by 5 bases, and 13 bases separated the two germline ends. The protocol was immunoSEQ multiplex PCR, while the TCRdb copy is restricted to in-frame clones and leaves out a portion. There are 300,000 to 400,000 clones in the sample; 87% occur only once, and around 3.6% lies in the top ten. Treatment indicated: roughly 20 received Ad26.COV2.S at low or high dose, single or two shots; about 5 received placebo; per-sample allocation not given. Sampling was done on day 63 after the first vaccine or placebo injection.

V gene TRBV5-4 combines with J gene TRBJ1-5; D is unclear. The source was peripheral blood, collected in a trial of Ad26.COV2.S vaccine versus placebo. The clonotype was recovered from a person aged 18-65 years who received the Ad26.COV2.S COVID-19 vaccine or a placebo. CDR3 in amino acids: CASSKIGEDQPQHF. For the CDR3, the DNA is TGTGCCAGCAGCAAAATAGGAGAGGATCAGCCCCAGCATTTT. Supplemented by reference TRBV5-4 and TRBJ1-5, the full variable domain reads ETGVTQSPTHLIKTRGQQVTLRCSSQSGHNTVSWYQQALGQGPQFIFQYYREEENGRGNFPPRFSGLQFPNYSSELNVNALELDDSALYLCASSKIGEDQPQHFGDGTRLSIL.